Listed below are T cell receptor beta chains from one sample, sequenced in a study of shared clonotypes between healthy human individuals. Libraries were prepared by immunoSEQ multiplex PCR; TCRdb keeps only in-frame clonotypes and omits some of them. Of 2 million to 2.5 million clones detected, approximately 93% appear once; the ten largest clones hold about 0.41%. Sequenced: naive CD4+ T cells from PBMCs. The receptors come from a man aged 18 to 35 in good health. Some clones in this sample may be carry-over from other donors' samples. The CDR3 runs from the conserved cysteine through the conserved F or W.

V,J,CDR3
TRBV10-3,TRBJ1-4,CAISGTGGGEKLFF
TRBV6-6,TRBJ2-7,CASSYSGGSPYEQYF
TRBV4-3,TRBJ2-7,CASSQEAGLAREQYF
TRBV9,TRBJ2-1,CASSVGAGAERRGYNEQFF
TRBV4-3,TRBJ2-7,CASSQVGTASYKQYF
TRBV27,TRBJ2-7,CASSLYPSSGVRDEQYF
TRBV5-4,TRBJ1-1,CASSLGPTNTEAFF
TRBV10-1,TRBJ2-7,CASSENRFRLAGGPYEQYF
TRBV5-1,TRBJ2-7,CASSLRGEYEQYF
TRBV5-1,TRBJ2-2,CASSRLATSELFF
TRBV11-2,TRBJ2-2,CASSSLGGSITGELFF
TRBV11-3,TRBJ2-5,CASSPSGDPTRETQYF
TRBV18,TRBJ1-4,CASSERTGSNEKLFF
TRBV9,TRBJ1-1,CASSVATGANTEAFF
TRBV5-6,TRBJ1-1,CASRRWGSAEAFF
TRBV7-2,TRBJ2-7,CASSLGTYEQYF
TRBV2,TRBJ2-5,CASSERLAGGETQYF
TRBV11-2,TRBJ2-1,CASSPRSALYNEQFF
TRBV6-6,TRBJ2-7,CASSSRDRGTYEQYF
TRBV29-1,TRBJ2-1,CSVEDPFGTAYNEQFF
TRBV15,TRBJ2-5,CATSRVGLTQETQYF
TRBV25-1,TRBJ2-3,CASTPRGGTDTQYF
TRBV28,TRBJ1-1,CASSSRQGKGEAFF
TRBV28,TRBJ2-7,CATGSGPVIYEQYF
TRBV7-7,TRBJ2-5,CASSLGQGWGTQYF
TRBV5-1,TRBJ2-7,CASSLAPYEQYF
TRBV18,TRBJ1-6,CASSPGTGAGDSPLHF
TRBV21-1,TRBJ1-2,CASSKALWGRVYGYTF
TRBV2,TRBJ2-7,CASSDQGNLYEQYF
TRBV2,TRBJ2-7,CASSKTGVGREQYF
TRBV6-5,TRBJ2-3,CASSPGPRDTQYF
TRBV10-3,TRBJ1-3,CAISEEGTVRNTIYF
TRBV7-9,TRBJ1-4,CASSLWRDNNEKLFF
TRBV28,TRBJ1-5,CASGVRGRNQPQHF
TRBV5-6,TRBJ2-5,CASSFRGEETQYF
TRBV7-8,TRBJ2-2,CASSFVDTYTGELFF
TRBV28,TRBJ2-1,CASISIGGGRTTYNEQFF
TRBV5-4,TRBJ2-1,CASSFRLADNEQFF
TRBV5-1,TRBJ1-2,CASTPQLGYYGYTF
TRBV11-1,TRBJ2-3,CASSLLDTQYF